This record covers a single T cell receptor (beta chain). The junction had 8 bases not matched to a gene; V was cut back by 4 bases and J by 3 bases. CDR1 is MNHEY and CDR2 is SVGAGI in the germline V gene. CDR3 length equals 15 residues. This record belongs to a study of blood T cell repertoires in COVID-19. On the study more broadly: PBMCs, B-cell-depleted T cells, or T cells provided the cDNA or gDNA that made up the material.

Using immunoSEQ multiplex PCR, the repertoire was profiled, and TCRdb retains in-frame clones only, with some absent. This sample has roughly 150,000 clones, with about 72% found just once. This rearrangement joins TRBV6-5 to TRBJ1-1; TRBD1 matches 7 bases. Material for sequencing was peripheral blood. The sequence derives from a man aged 55 to 70 who had recovered from COVID-19. DNA for the CDR3: TGTGCCAGCAGTTTCTATTACAGGGGAGACACTGAAGCTTTCTTT. As protein: CASSFYYRGDTEAFF.